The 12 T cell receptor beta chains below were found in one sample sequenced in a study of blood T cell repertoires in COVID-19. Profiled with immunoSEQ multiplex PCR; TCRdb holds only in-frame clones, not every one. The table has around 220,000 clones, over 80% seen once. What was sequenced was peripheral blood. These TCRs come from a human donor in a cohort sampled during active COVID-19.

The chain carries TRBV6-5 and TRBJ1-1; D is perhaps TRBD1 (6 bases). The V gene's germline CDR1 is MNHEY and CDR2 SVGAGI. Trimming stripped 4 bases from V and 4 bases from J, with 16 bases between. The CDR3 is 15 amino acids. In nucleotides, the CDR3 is TGTGCCAGCAGTTTAACCAGGGGTTTGGGCACTGAAGCTTTCTTT. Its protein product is CASSLTRGLGTEAFF.

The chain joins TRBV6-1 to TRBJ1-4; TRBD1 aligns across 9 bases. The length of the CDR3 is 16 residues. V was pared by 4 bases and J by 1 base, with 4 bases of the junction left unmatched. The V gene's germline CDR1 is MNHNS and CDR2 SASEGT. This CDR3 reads CASSAPGQGTNEKLFF. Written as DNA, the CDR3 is TGTGCCAGCAGTGCTCCGGGACAGGGAACTAATGAAAAACTGTTTTTT.

CDR3 residues: CASSATGGWETQYF. The CDR3 nucleotides read TGTGCCAGCAGTGCCACAGGGGGCTGGGAGACCCAGTACTTC. The V call is TRBV6-2 or TRBV6-3, the J call TRBJ2-5; 9 bases map to TRBD1. CDR3 size: 14 residues. After removal of 5 bases from V and 5 bases from J, the junction contained 6 bases not matched to a gene. Per germline, CDR1 MNHEY and CDR2 SVGEGT.

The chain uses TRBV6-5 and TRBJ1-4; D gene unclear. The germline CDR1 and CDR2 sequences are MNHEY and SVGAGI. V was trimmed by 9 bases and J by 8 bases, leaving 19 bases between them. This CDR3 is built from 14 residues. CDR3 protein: CASVGEARQEKLFF. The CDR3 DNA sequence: TGTGCCAGTGTTGGGGAGGCTCGGCAAGAAAAACTGTTTTTT.

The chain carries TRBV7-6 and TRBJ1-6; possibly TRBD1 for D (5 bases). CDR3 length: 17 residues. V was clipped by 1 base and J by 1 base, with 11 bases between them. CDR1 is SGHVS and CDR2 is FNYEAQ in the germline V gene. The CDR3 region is CASSLELGESYNSPLHF. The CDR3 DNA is TGTGCCAGCAGCTTAGAATTAGGGGAATCCTATAATTCACCCCTCCACTTT.

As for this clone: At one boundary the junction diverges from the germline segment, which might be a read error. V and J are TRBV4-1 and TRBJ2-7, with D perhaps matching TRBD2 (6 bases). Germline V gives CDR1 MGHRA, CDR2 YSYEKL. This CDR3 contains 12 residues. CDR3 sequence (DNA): TGCGCCAGCAGCCAAGAAAGGCGGAGGGTTTATTTC. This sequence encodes CASSQERRRVYF.

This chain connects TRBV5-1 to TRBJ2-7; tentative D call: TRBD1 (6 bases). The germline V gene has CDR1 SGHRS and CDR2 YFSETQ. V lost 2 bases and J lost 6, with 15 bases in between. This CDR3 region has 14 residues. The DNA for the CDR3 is TGCGCCAGCAGCTTACCGGGACAAACGGGCGAGCAGTACTTC. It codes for CASSLPGQTGEQYF.

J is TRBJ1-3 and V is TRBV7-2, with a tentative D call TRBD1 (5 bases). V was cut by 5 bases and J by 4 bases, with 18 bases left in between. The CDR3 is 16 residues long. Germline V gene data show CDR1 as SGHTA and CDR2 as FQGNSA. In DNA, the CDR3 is TGTGCCAGCAGCGGCTCTCAGGGTACATTAGGAAACACCATATATTTT. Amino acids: CASSGSQGTLGNTIYF.

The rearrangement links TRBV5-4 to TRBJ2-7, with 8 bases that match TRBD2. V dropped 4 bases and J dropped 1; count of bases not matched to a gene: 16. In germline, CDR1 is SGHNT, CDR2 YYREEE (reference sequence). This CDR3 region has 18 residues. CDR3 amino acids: CASSPWFVVLAGSYEQYF. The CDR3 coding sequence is TGTGCCAGCAGCCCCTGGTTTGTCGTGCTAGCGGGTTCCTACGAGCAGTACTTC.

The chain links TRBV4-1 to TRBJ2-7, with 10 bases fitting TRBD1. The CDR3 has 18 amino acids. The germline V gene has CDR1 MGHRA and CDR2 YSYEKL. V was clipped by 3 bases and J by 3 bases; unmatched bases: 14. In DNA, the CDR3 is TGCGCCAGCAGCCACACCCTGGCCGGGGGACAGGGGTTCTACGAGCAGTACTTC. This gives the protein CASSHTLAGGQGFYEQYF.

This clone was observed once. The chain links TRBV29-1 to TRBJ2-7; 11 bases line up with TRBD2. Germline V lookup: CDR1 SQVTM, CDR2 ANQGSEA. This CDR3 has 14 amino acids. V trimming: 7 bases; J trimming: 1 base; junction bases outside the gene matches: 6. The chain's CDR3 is CSAARLAGSYEQYF. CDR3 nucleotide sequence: TGCAGCGCCGCCCGACTAGCGGGATCCTACGAGCAGTACTTC.

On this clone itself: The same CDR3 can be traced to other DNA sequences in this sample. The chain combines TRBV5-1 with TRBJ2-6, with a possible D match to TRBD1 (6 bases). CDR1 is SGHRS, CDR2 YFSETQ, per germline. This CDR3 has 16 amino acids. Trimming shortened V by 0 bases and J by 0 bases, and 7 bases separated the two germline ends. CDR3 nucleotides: TGCGCCAGCAGCTTGGCCAGGGGCTCTGGGGCCAACGTCCTGACTTTC. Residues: CASSLARGSGANVLTF.